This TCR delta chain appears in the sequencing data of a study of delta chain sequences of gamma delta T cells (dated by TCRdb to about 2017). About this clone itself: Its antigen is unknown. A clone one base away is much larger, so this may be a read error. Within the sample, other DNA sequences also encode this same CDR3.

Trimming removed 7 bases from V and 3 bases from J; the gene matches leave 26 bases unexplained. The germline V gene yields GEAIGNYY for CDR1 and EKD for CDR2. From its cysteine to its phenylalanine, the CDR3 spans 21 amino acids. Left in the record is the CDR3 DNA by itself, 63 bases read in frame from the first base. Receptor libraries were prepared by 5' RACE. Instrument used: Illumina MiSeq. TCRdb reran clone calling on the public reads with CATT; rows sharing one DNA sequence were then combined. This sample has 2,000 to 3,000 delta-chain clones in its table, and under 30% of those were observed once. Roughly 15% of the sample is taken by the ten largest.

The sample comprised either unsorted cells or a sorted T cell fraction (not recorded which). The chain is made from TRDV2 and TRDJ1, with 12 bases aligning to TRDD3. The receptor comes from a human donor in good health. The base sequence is TGTGCCTGCGACCCGCTTCGGGCCCCACTCGTACTGGGGGATACACCCGATAAACTCATCTTT. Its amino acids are CACDPLRAPLVLGDTPDKLIF.